A single sample gave rise to the 19 T cell receptor beta chains below, sequenced in a study of cytomegalovirus exposure and HLA in healthy donors. The PCR contained 60 Vbeta and 13 Jbeta primers. Assay: immunoSEQ multiplex PCR; the TCRdb copy retains only in-frame clones and omits some. The table lists some 100,000 clones, roughly three quarters of them singletons, with around 3.8% in the top ten. Source material: PBMCs. Source of these receptors: a woman aged 45 to 65 in good health and CMV-seropositive.

This clone has just a few counts. This chain connects TRBV21-1 to TRBJ2-1; the table's D call, TRBD1, has no DNA check behind it. TRBV21-1 is assigned pseudogene status. The length of the CDR3 is 15 residues. The CDR3 DNA reads TGTGCCAGCAGCCCCCGGGACAGGGTACTGAATGAGCAGTTCTTC. This codes for CASSPRDRVLNEQFF.

The chain uses TRBV12-5 and TRBJ1-1; D perhaps matches TRBD1 (6 bases). This CDR3 is built from 16 residues. Germline lookup yields CDR1 LGHNT and CDR2 FRNRAP. The V end lost 6 bases, the J end lost 4 bases, and 21 bases lay between the germline ends. This chain's CDR3 is CASGPVGGRLGTEAFF. The CDR3 nucleotides are TGTGCTAGTGGACCCGTGGGGGGGCGTTTAGGCACTGAAGCTTTCTTT.

The chain joins TRBV18 to TRBJ2-7, with unresolved D. Per the germline V gene, CDR1 is KGHSH and CDR2 is LQKENI. V lost 3 bases and J lost 6, with 12 bases in between. There are 13 residues in the CDR3. The CDR3 bases are TGTGCCAGCTCACCTTCCGTAGCTCGCGAGCAGTACTTC. Protein product: CASSPSVAREQYF. Combining the CDR3 with reference TRBV18 and TRBJ2-7 gives the whole variable domain NAGVMQNPRHLVRRRGQEARLRCSPMKGHSHVYWYRQLPEEGLKFMVYLQKENIIDESGMPKERFSAEFPKEGPSILRIQQVVRGDSAAYFCASSPSVAREQYFGPGTRLTVT.

In this sample, this clone turned up a few times. The chain couples TRBV6-1 to TRBJ1-2; D ambiguous. The length of the CDR3 is 16 residues. The germline V and J ends were trimmed by 4 bases and 0 bases, with 15 bases remaining between them. CDR1 and CDR2 (germline): MNHNS, SASEGT. Here the CDR3 DNA reads TGTGCCAGCAGTGGGGAGTCGACCGAAGCTAACTATGGCTACACCTTC. The encoded protein is CASSGESTEANYGYTF.

This clone was recorded only once. V usage is TRBV7-9 and J usage is TRBJ2-7; D is ambiguous. Germline V gene sequence: CDR1 SEHNR, CDR2 FQNEAQ (reference sequence). The CDR3 is made up of 14 amino acids. Trimming removed 4 bases from V and 3 bases from J, with 13 bases in between. The CDR3 DNA follows: TGTGCCAGCAGCTCCCTATCAGGTGTCTACGAGCAGTACTTC. Protein sequence: CASSSLSGVYEQYF.

This chain links TRBV6-1 with TRBJ1-2, with D possibly being TRBD1 (5 bases). V was clipped by 6 bases and J by 7 bases, with 21 bases between them. This CDR3 has 15 residues. Germline CDR1 and CDR2: MNHNS and SASEGT. Here the CDR3 DNA reads TGTGCCAGCAGGGATGACAGCCCCTGGGCCGGTGGCTACACCTTC. Amino acid sequence: CASRDDSPWAGGYTF.

The V call is TRBV4-2, the J call TRBJ1-5; no clear D gene. V shed 5 bases and J shed 4 bases, with 12 bases lying between them. There are 14 residues in the CDR3. The germline V gene has CDR1 LGHNA and CDR2 YNFKEQ. The CDR3 DNA reads TGTGCCAGCAGCGAACTAGGTAGTAATCAGCCCCAGCATTTT. This gives the protein CASSELGSNQPQHF.

This clone showed up just once. This chain links TRBV5-1 with TRBJ1-1, with D tentatively TRBD1 (5 bases). CDR3 length: 14 amino acids. Per germline, CDR1 SGHRS and CDR2 YFSETQ. V was cut by 3 bases and J by 3 bases, with 12 bases left in between. Here the CDR3 reads CASSWRGFDTEAFF. CDR3 nucleotides: TGCGCCAGCAGCTGGAGGGGTTTTGACACTGAAGCTTTCTTT.

The rearrangement joins TRBV5-1 to TRBJ1-1; 8 bases align to TRBD1. The CDR3 has 13 amino acids. CDR1 and CDR2 from the germline V gene are SGHRS and YFSETQ. Losses at the gene ends were 6 bases for V and 5 bases for J; bases not matched to a gene: 6. CDR3 protein: CASNRGGGTEAFF. CDR3 in DNA: TGCGCCAGCAACAGGGGGGGTGGGACTGAAGCTTTCTTT.

The gene calls are TRBV6-6 and TRBJ1-2, with 10 bases identical to TRBD1. V dropped 2 bases and J dropped 3; count of bases not matched to a gene: 0. The CDR3 contains 14 residues. Germline V lookup: CDR1 MNHNY, CDR2 SVGAGI (reference sequence). For the CDR3, the DNA is TGTGCCAGCAGTTACGGGACAGGGGACTATGGCTACACCTTC. This encodes CASSYGTGDYGYTF.

The chain joins TRBV27 to TRBJ2-7; D is unresolved. The germline CDR1 and CDR2 sequences are MNHEY and SMNVEV (reference sequence). The V end was cut by 5 bases, the J end by 2 bases, with 10 bases between. CDR3 length: 13 amino acids. The CDR3 loop is CASSPLITYEQYF. Written as DNA, the CDR3 is TGTGCCAGCAGTCCCTTAATAACCTACGAGCAGTACTTC.

V and J are TRBV30 and TRBJ2-5; 8 bases align to TRBD1. The CDR3 runs 15 residues. The V gene end was trimmed by 4 bases and the J gene end by 5 bases; junction bases not matched to a gene: 12. Germline CDR1 GTSNPN, CDR2 SVGIG (reference sequence). CDR3 residues: CAWNPGQGQLETQYF. CDR3 DNA: TGTGCCTGGAACCCCGGACAGGGACAGTTGGAGACCCAGTACTTC.

This clone was seen just once. The genes are TRBV2 and TRBJ2-1; a possible D gene is TRBD1 (5 bases). Trimming cost V 1 base and J 2 bases, with 9 bases left between them. Germline CDR1 reads SNHLY; CDR2 reads FYNNEI. This CDR3 is 15 amino acids long. CDR3 sequence: CASSEGRVTYNEQFF. The CDR3 DNA reads as TGTGCCAGCAGTGAAGGCAGGGTAACCTACAATGAGCAGTTCTTC.

This clone was seen once. The chain links TRBV28 to TRBJ1-2; 7 bases align to TRBD1. CDR3 size: 14 residues. The V segment lost 4 bases and the J segment 4 bases; nucleotides outside the gene matches: 6. Per germline, CDR1 MDHEN and CDR2 SYDVKM. The CDR3 spells CASSSRTGGYGYTF. CDR3 bases: TGTGCCAGCAGTTCTCGGACAGGCGGCTATGGCTACACCTTC.

This chain's CDR3 is CASSSLQGAGQPQHF. For the CDR3, the DNA is TGTGCCAGCAGTTCCCTACAGGGGGCAGGTCAGCCCCAGCATTTT. The chain couples TRBV2 to TRBJ1-5, with 9 bases matching TRBD1. This CDR3 comprises 15 residues. CDR1 SNHLY and CDR2 FYNNEI come from the germline V gene. V trimming: 5 bases; J trimming: 6 bases; junction bases outside the gene matches: 8.

The CDR3 loop is CASSESVQAHLNYGYTF. The CDR3 coding sequence is TGTGCCAGCAGTGAATCGGTACAGGCCCACCTTAACTATGGCTACACCTTC. The gene calls are TRBV25-1 and TRBJ1-2; tentative D call: TRBD1 (5 bases). Germline lookup yields CDR1 MGHDK and CDR2 SYGVNS. The germline V and J ends were trimmed by 1 base and 1 base, with 16 bases remaining between them. The CDR3 consists of 17 residues.

This clone was picked up a small number of times. The chain employs TRBV7-9 and TRBJ1-6; D not resolved. The length of the CDR3 is 16 residues. With 4 bases removed from V and 9 bases from J, the gap between germline ends came to 19 bases. Germline CDR1 SEHNR, CDR2 FQNEAQ (reference sequence). The CDR3 nucleotides are TGTGCCAGCAGCTCCGCGGGGTACCCAAGAGGTTCACCCCTCCACTTT. This translates into CASSSAGYPRGSPLHF.

CDR3 sequence (DNA): TGTGCCACCAGCAGAGCATACAGTATCAGACAGATCTTCTACGAGCAGTACTTC. This encodes CATSRAYSIRQIFYEQYF. The gene calls are TRBV15 and TRBJ2-7; D perhaps matches TRBD1 (5 bases). The germline V gene encodes CDR1 LNHNV and CDR2 YYDKDF (reference sequence). Deletions cut 1 base from V and 3 bases from J, with 22 bases between. This CDR3 is 18 amino acids long.

This CDR3 reads CASSFSGLAQETQYF. Written as DNA, the CDR3 is TGTGCCAGCAGCTTCTCAGGGTTGGCGCAAGAGACCCAGTACTTC. The J gene is TRBJ2-5, the V gene TRBV7-6; D possibly corresponds to TRBD1 (5 bases). The CDR3 length is 15 residues. Germline values: CDR1 SGHVS, CDR2 FNYEAQ. The V gene lost 3 bases and the J gene lost 2 bases, with 13 bases spanning the gap.